This T cell receptor (beta chain) comes out of a study of type 1 regulatory T cells. For the study at large: An in vitro protocol generated T-allo10, a Tr1-enriched, alloantigen-specific CD4 T cell product.

MiXCR, applied by TCRdb to the reads, yields one record per CDR3 protein. The sample records about 42,000 distinct CDR3 sequences, more than 9% being singletons. This clonotype is medium-sized (0.01 to 0.1%) in the sample. Its target is unknown. Trimming stripped 0 bases from V and 10 bases from J, with 15 bases between. Per germline, CDR1 SGHDN and CDR2 FVKESK. The CDR3 is 15 amino acids. The sequenced sample consisted of cultured non-Tr1 T cells, either the whole culture or a sorted T cell fraction (not recorded which). The source is a human donor in good health. The gene calls are TRBV14 and TRBJ2-2; a possible D gene is TRBD2 (6 bases). CDR3 sequence (DNA): TGTGCCAGCAGCCAAGACCTAGGGGACTTACAGGAGCTGTTTTTT. Translation: CASSQDLGDLQELFF.